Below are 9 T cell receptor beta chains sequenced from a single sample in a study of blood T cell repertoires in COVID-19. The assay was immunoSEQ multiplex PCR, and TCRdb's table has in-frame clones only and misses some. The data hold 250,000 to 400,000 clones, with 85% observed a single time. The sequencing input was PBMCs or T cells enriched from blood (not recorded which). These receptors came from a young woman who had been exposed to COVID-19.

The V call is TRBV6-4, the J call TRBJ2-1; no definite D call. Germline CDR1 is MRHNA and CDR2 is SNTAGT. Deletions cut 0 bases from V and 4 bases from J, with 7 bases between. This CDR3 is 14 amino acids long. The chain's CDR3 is CASSDSELYNEQFF. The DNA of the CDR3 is TGTGCCAGCAGTGACTCTGAACTATACAATGAGCAGTTCTTC.

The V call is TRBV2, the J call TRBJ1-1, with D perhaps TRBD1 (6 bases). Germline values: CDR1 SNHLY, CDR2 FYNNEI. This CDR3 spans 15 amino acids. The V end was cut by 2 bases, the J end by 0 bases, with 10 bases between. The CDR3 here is CASSESGTLNTEAFF. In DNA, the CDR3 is TGTGCCAGCAGTGAAAGCGGGACATTGAACACTGAAGCTTTCTTT.

The chain's CDR3 is CASSLALGSEREKLFF. DNA for the CDR3: TGCGCCAGCAGCTTGGCCTTAGGGAGTGAAAGGGAAAAACTGTTTTTT. This sequence joins TRBV5-1 and TRBJ1-4, with D uncertain. The germline V gene has CDR1 SGHRS and CDR2 YFSETQ. V lost 0 bases and J 8 bases, leaving 17 bases between the germline ends. CDR3 length: 16 amino acids.

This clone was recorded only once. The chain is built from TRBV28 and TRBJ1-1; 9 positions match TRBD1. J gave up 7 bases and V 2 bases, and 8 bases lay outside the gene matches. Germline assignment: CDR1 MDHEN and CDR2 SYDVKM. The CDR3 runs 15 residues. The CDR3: CASSLIGTGKNEAFF. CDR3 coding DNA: TGTGCCAGCAGTTTAATAGGGACAGGGAAAAATGAAGCTTTCTTT.

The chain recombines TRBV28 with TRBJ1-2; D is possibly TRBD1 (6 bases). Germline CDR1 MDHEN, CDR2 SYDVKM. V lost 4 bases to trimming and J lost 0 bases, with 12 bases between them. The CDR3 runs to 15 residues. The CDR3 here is CASSSQGIANYGYTF. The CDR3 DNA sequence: TGTGCCAGCAGTTCACAGGGTATCGCTAACTATGGCTACACCTTC.

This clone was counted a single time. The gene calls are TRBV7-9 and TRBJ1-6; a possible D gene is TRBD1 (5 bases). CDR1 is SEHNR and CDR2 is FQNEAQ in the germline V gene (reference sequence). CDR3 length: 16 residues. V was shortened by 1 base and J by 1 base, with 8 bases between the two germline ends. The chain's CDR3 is CASSLGTRSYNSPLHF. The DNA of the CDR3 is TGTGCCAGCAGCTTAGGGACAAGGTCCTATAATTCACCCCTCCACTTT.

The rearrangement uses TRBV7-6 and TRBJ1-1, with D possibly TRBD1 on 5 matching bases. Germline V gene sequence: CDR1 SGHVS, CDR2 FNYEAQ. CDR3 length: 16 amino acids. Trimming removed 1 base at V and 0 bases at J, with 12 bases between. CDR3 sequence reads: CASSLERPGLNTEAFF. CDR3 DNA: TGTGCCAGCAGCTTAGAGCGACCAGGGTTGAACACTGAAGCTTTCTTT.

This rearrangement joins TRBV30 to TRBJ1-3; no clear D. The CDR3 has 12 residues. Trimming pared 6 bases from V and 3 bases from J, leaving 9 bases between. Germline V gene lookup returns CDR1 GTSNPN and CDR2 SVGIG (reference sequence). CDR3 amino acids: CACTGGGNTIYF. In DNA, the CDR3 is TGTGCCTGCACGGGAGGTGGAAACACCATATATTTT.

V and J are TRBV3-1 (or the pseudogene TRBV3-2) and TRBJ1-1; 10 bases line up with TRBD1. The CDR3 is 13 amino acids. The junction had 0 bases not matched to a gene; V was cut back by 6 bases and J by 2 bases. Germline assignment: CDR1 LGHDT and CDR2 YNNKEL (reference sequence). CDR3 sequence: CASRTGGNTEAFF. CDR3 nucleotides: TGTGCCAGCAGGACAGGGGGCAACACTGAAGCTTTCTTT.